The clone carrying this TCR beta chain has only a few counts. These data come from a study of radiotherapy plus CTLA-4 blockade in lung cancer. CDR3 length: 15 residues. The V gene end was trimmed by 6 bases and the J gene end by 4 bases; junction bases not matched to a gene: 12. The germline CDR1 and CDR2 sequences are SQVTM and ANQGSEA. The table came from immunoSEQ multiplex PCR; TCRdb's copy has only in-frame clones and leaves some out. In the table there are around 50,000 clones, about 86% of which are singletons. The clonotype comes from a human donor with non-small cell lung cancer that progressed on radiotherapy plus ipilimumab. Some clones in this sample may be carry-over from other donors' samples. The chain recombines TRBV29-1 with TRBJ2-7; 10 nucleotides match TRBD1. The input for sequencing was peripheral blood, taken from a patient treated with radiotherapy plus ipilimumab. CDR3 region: CSVLRPGQGRYEQYF. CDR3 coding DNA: TGCAGCGTCCTGAGGCCGGGACAGGGGCGTTACGAGCAGTACTTC.